This T cell receptor (beta chain) was recovered during a study of PD-1 blockade in mismatch repair-deficient tumors. Time point in this sample: approximately 10-day in vitro stimulation with candidate neoantigen peptide 6. Cells were stimulated approximately nine days with each of roughly 7 ELISpot-reactive neoantigens. A no-peptide control culture served as baseline for clone fold changes. Study conclusions and caveats: About 5% of the 142 peptide-expanded blood TCRs were also found in tumor. Tumor-resident clones, often absent from pretreatment blood, expanded after pembrolizumab and then contracted.

Produced via immunoSEQ multiplex PCR; TCRdb's table is partial and in-frame only. The sample has roughly 15,000 clones, roughly 86% seen once. Turning to this clone: The antigen is undetermined.

Unmatched junction bases numbered 13, after V lost 6 bases and J lost 5 bases. The CDR3 is 15 amino acids. Germline loops: CDR1 WNHNN, CDR2 SYGVQD (reference sequence). The TCR sequence derives from an adult with mismatch repair-deficient cancer. The rearrangement joins TRBV10-1 to TRBJ2-7; the match to TRBD1 covers 7 bases. The material sequenced was cells cultured in vitro, taken from a patient treated with pembrolizumab. CDR3 sequence reads: CASRITGDPIDEQYF. CDR3 nucleotide sequence: TGCGCCAGCAGGATTACAGGGGACCCGATCGACGAGCAGTACTTC.